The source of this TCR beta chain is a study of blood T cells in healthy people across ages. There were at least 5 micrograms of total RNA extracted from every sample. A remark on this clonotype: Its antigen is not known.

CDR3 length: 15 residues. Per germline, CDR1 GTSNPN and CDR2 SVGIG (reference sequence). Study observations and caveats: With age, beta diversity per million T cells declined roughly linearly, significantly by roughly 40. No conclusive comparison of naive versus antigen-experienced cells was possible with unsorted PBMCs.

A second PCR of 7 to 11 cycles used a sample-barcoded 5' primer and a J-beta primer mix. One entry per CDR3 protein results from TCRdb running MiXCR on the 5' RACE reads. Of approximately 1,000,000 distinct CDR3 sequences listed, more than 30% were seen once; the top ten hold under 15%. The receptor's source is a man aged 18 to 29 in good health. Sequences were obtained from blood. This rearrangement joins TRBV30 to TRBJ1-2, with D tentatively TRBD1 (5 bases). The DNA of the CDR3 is TGTGCTTCCTGGGGAAGTCCGGGGGCTAACTATGGCTACACCTTC. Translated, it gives CASWGSPGANYGYTF.